This T cell receptor beta chain was sequenced for a study of identifying expanded T cells in peripheral blood. Study outcomes and limitations: Over approximately two and four weeks, about 15 and 18 clones changed, versus approximately 1.2 between replicates.

Assay: immunoSEQ multiplex PCR; the TCRdb copy retains only in-frame clones and omits some. The sample includes 90,000 to 110,000 clones, 88% seen only once; the top ten take about 8.6%. In the case of this clone: Its antigen is not identified.

The sample was blood. The TCR originated in a person aged 18 to 70 in good health.

The CDR3 coding sequence is TGTGCCAGCATTCCGCCCGCTCACGAGCAGTACTTC. Translating it yields CASIPPAHEQYF. The rearrangement uses TRBV28 and TRBJ2-7; D unresolved. This CDR3 comprises 12 residues. CDR1 MDHEN and CDR2 SYDVKM come from the germline V gene. Trimming left V 7 bases short and J 5 bases short, with 12 bases between.